This T cell receptor beta chain was identified in a study of Ad26.COV2.S vaccination and SARS-CoV-2 variants. Study details: Donor got 5x10^10 or 1x10^11 viral particles of Ad26.COV2.S. Broader study findings: Reports say spike-specific CD8+ and CD4+ T cell responses covered substantial breadth after vaccination. People who got the vaccine had more spike-specific TCR breadth than people who got placebo. The TCR-based breadth and depth measures might underestimate overall T cell responses.

To note about this clone: Antigen unknown.

From germline, CDR1 is MNHNY and CDR2 SVGAGI (reference sequence). The CDR3 runs 14 residues. V was trimmed by 3 bases and J by 5 bases, leaving 14 bases between them. TCRdb's table, derived via immunoSEQ multiplex PCR, lists solely in-frame clones and lacks some. The sample comprises some 520,000 clones, roughly 87% of which are singletons, and roughly 13% rests with the top ten. Regarding treatment: about 20 received Ad26.COV2.S at low or high dose, single or two shots; 5 received placebo; per-sample allocation not given. Sampling took place 63 days after the first vaccine or placebo injection. This chain links TRBV6-6 with TRBJ2-7, with D possibly being TRBD2 (6 bases). Specimen: peripheral blood, collected in a trial of Ad26.COV2.S vaccine versus placebo. The source is a person aged 18 to 59 who received the Ad26.COV2.S COVID-19 vaccine or a placebo. The CDR3 is CASSYGSRENEQYF. As DNA, the CDR3 is TGTGCCAGCAGTTATGGATCACGGGAGAACGAGCAGTACTTC.